The present T cell receptor beta chain was sequenced within a study of cytomegalovirus exposure and HLA in healthy donors. It was with 60 Vbeta and 13 Jbeta primers that the PCR ran. Data came from immunoSEQ multiplex PCR; TCRdb stores just in-frame clones and leaves some out. The sample lists about 77,000 clones, about 79% occurring once. The junction had 6 bases not matched to a gene; V was cut back by 8 bases and J by 2 bases. This CDR3 has 16 amino acids. Looked up from germline, CDR1 is KGHSH and CDR2 is LQKENI. This chain uses TRBV18 with TRBJ2-6; 10 positions agree with TRBD1. The sequencing input was PBMCs. This TCR was sampled from a middle-aged man in good health and CMV-seronegative. The CDR3 reads CASLTGTGAGANVLTF. In nucleotides, the CDR3 is TGTGCCAGCCTTACCGGGACAGGGGCTGGGGCCAACGTCCTGACTTTC.